This TCR beta chain was identified during a study of blood T cell repertoires in COVID-19. TCRdb's table, derived via immunoSEQ multiplex PCR, lists solely in-frame clones and lacks some. The profile shows under 200,000 clones, about 85% of them singletons. Germline CDR1 reads SGHTA; CDR2 reads FQGNSA. The CDR3 length is 12 residues. After removal of 5 bases from V and 6 bases from J, the junction contained 4 bases not matched to a gene. The chain carries TRBV7-2 and TRBJ2-7; 7 bases align to TRBD1. Sequenced sample: peripheral blood. This TCR was recovered from a man aged 55 to 70 with COVID-19, enrolled during active disease. As DNA, the CDR3 is TGTGCCAGCAGCGCGGACAGGCTCGAGCAGTACTTC. Protein product: CASSADRLEQYF.